Listed below are T cell receptor beta chains from one sample, sequenced in a study of T-cell reconstitution after alpha-beta-depleted transplantation in children. TCRdb used MiXCR to reprocess the PCR reads, holding one entry per CDR3 protein. This table holds over 400,000 distinct CDR3 sequences, around 13% found once. Sequencing used PBMCs from the stem cell graft donor, obtained from the stem cell graft. These receptors were taken from a human donor who donated a stem cell graft to a child with combined immunodeficiency. Both conserved end residues are part of each CDR3. The order of the fields is J gene, clone size, V gene, D gene, CDR3 protein, CDR3 DNA. D genes are given only for firm matches. Size tells how often a clone was seen (once, few, many) or the class of an expanded clone, and some rows leave it out.

J: TRBJ2-7
size: few
V: TRBV5-6
D: TRBD2
CDR3: CASSSTRGVSYEQYF
DNA: TGTGCCAGCAGCTCAACACGGGGGGTTAGCTACGAGCAGTACTTC

J: TRBJ1-2
size: NA
V: TRBV19
D: NA
CDR3: CASSIQGLFGYTF
DNA: TGTGCCAGTAGTATACAGGGACTCTTTGGCTACACCTTC

J: TRBJ2-7
size: NA
V: TRBV5-4
D: NA
CDR3: CASSPLPGSYYEQYF
DNA: TGTGCCAGCAGTCCACTCCCGGGGTCTTACTACGAGCAGTACTTC

J: TRBJ2-5
size: few
V: TRBV24-1
D: NA
CDR3: CATSDRTPYQETQYF
DNA: TGTGCCACCAGTGACCGGACACCTTACCAAGAGACCCAGTACTTC

J: TRBJ1-6
size: NA
V: TRBV6-4
D: NA
CDR3: CASSAGPDNSPLHF
DNA: TGTGCCAGCAGTGCGGGACCTGATAATTCACCCCTCCACTTT

J: TRBJ2-1
size: few
V: TRBV4-3
D: TRBD2
CDR3: CASSQDRGGTGKTEQFF
DNA: TGCGCCAGCAGCCAAGATCGGGGGGGCACCGGAAAGACAGAGCAGTTCTTC

J: TRBJ2-1
size: NA
V: TRBV3-1
D: NA
CDR3: CASSQMRTVNEQFF
DNA: TGTGCCAGCAGCCAAATGAGGACAGTGAATGAGCAGTTCTTC

J: TRBJ2-7
size: many
V: TRBV5-1
D: TRBD2
CDR3: CASSLGDYSYEQYF
DNA: TGCGCCAGCAGCTTGGGGGACTATTCCTACGAGCAGTACTTC

J: TRBJ2-7
size: few
V: TRBV7-9
D: NA
CDR3: CASSPGGGIPTYEQYF
DNA: TGTGCCAGCAGCCCCGGCGGAGGGATCCCGACCTACGAGCAGTACTTC

J: TRBJ2-2
size: many
V: TRBV27
D: NA
CDR3: CASSPFPTGELFF
DNA: TGTGCCAGCAGTCCCTTTCCAACCGGGGAGCTGTTTTTT

J: TRBJ2-1
size: NA
V: TRBV10-3
D: TRBD1
CDR3: CAISGRDRVDDEQFF
DNA: TGTGCCATCAGTGGACGGGACAGAGTTGACGATGAGCAGTTCTTC

J: TRBJ1-1
size: few
V: TRBV5-6
D: TRBD1
CDR3: CASSYGDRGTEAFF
DNA: TGTGCCAGCAGCTATGGGGACAGGGGAACCGAAGCTTTCTTT

J: TRBJ2-3
size: NA
V: TRBV20-1
D: TRBD1
CDR3: CSASDGQAGDTQYF
DNA: TGCAGTGCTTCCGATGGACAGGCGGGAGATACGCAGTATTTT

J: TRBJ2-5
size: few
V: TRBV9
D: NA
CDR3: CASSVGSSQETQYF
DNA: TGTGCCAGCAGCGTAGGATCCAGTCAAGAGACCCAGTACTTC

J: TRBJ2-3
size: few
V: TRBV20-1
D: NA
CDR3: CSARDLFPSTDTQYF
DNA: TGCAGTGCTAGAGATCTCTTTCCTAGCACAGATACGCAGTATTTT

J: TRBJ1-1
size: many
V: TRBV30
D: NA
CDR3: CAWSRTAMNTEAFF
DNA: TGTGCCTGGAGCCGGACAGCGATGAACACTGAAGCTTTCTTT

J: TRBJ2-7
size: few
V: TRBV12-3/TRBV12-4
D: NA
CDR3: CASSFGWSYEQYF
DNA: TGTGCCAGCAGTTTTGGTTGGTCCTACGAGCAGTACTTC

J: TRBJ1-1
size: NA
V: TRBV20-1
D: NA
CDR3: CSARGTRTNTEAFF
DNA: TGCAGTGCTAGGGGAACACGGACGAACACTGAAGCTTTCTTT

J: TRBJ2-1
size: many
V: TRBV5-1
D: TRBD1
CDR3: CASSLGQGGNEQFF
DNA: TGTGCCAGCAGCCTTGGACAGGGAGGCAATGAGCAGTTCTTC

J: TRBJ2-7
size: NA
V: TRBV3-1
D: TRBD2
CDR3: CASSQGTSGSKNEQYF
DNA: TGTGCCAGCAGCCAGGGGACTAGCGGGAGTAAGAACGAGCAGTACTTC

J: TRBJ2-7
size: few
V: TRBV20-1
D: NA
CDR3: CSAAPAATSYEQYF
DNA: TGCAGTGCGGCCCCGGCCGCAACCTCCTACGAGCAGTACTTC

J: TRBJ2-1
size: NA
V: TRBV24-1
D: NA
CDR3: CATRKGSEQFF
DNA: TGTGCCACCAGAAAGGGGAGTGAGCAGTTCTTC

J: TRBJ2-1
size: NA
V: TRBV5-1
D: TRBD2
CDR3: CASRSSGSSGYNEQFF
DNA: TGCGCCAGCAGATCTAGCGGGAGTAGCGGCTACAATGAGCAGTTCTTC

J: TRBJ2-1
size: few
V: TRBV7-8
D: NA
CDR3: CASSPYGQTEQFF
DNA: TGTGCCAGCAGCCCTTATGGCCAGACTGAGCAGTTCTTC

J: TRBJ2-5
size: NA
V: TRBV25-1
D: NA
CDR3: CASSEYFPSQETQYF
DNA: TGTGCCAGCAGTGAATATTTCCCCAGCCAAGAGACCCAGTACTTC

J: TRBJ2-7
size: few
V: TRBV20-1
D: NA
CDR3: CSARHYEQYF
DNA: TGCAGTGCCCGACACTACGAGCAGTACTTC

J: TRBJ2-7
size: NA
V: TRBV6-5
D: NA
CDR3: CASSYSSERPYEQYF
DNA: TGTGCCAGCAGTTACTCGAGCGAGAGACCCTACGAGCAGTACTTC

J: TRBJ2-2
size: NA
V: TRBV24-1
D: NA
CDR3: CATSDFSSSFTGELFF
DNA: TGTGCCACCAGTGATTTCTCTAGCTCTTTCACCGGGGAGCTGTTTTTT

J: TRBJ2-3
size: many
V: TRBV29-1
D: NA
CDR3: CASDSNTPTDTQYF
DNA: TGCGCTTCGGACTCTAACACTCCCACAGATACGCAGTATTTT

J: TRBJ2-7
size: few
V: TRBV7-9
D: TRBD2
CDR3: CASIGTSGTYEQYF
DNA: TGTGCCAGCATAGGGACTAGCGGAACCTACGAGCAGTACTTC

J: TRBJ2-1
size: many
V: TRBV27
D: NA
CDR3: CATSPEGGKQFF
DNA: TGTGCCACCTCCCCGGAGGGGGGGAAGCAGTTCTTC

J: TRBJ1-5
size: NA
V: TRBV7-6
D: TRBD1
CDR3: CASSPMVGTGNQPQHF
DNA: TGTGCCAGCAGCCCTATGGTGGGGACAGGGAATCAGCCCCAGCATTTT

J: TRBJ2-2
size: NA
V: TRBV29-1
D: TRBD1
CDR3: CSVYRGIGELFF
DNA: TGCAGCGTTTACAGGGGTATCGGGGAGCTGTTTTTT

J: TRBJ2-5
size: many
V: TRBV5-1
D: TRBD1
CDR3: CASSPDRASRETQYF
DNA: TGCGCCAGCAGCCCGGACAGGGCTAGTAGGGAGACCCAGTACTTC

J: TRBJ2-5
size: few
V: TRBV6-5
D: NA
CDR3: CAATPRGRVHQETQYF
DNA: TGTGCCGCCACCCCCAGGGGCAGGGTCCATCAAGAGACCCAGTACTTC